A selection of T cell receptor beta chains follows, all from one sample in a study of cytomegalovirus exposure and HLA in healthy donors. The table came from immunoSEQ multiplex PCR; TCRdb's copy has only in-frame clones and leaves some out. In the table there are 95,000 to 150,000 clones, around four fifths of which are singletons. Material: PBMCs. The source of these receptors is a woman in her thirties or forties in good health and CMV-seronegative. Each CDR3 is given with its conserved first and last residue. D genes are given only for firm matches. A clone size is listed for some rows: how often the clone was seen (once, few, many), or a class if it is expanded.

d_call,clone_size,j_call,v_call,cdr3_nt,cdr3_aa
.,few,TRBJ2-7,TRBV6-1,TGTGCCAGCACCCACCAGGGGCAGACCTACGAGCAGTACTTC,CASTHQGQTYEQYF
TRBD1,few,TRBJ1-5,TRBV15,TGTGCCACCAGCGGAACAGGGGGAATTCAGCCCCAGCATTTT,CATSGTGGIQPQHF
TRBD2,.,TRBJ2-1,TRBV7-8,TGTGCCAGCAGCCGAGGGCCTAGCGGGAGGCTGTGGGAGCAGTTCTTC,CASSRGPSGRLWEQFF
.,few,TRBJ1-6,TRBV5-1,TGCGCCAGCAGCTTGGCCCTCGGGGATTCACCCCTCCACTTT,CASSLALGDSPLHF
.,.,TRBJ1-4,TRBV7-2,TGTGCCAGCAGCCCACGCCCAGGGTGGGAAAAACTGTTTTTT,CASSPRPGWEKLFF
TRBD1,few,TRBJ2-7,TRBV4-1,TGCGCCAGCAGCCGAGGTCCTCAGGTCCCTAAGGGACAGGGGAGGGAATACGAGCAGTACTTC,CASSRGPQVPKGQGREYEQYF
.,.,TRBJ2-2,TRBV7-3,TGTGCCAGCAGCTTAGGATCAGGGTTCGGGGAGCTGTTTTTT,CASSLGSGFGELFF
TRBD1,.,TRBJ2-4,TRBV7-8,TGTGCCAGCAGCTCGAACAGGGGCGCCCAAAACATTCAGTACTTC,CASSSNRGAQNIQYF
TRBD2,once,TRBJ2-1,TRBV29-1,TGCAGCGTTGTAGCGAGCGGGAGTAGGTACAATGAGCAGTTCTTC,CSVVASGSRYNEQFF
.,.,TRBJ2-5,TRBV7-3,TGTGCCAGCAGCCGGGGAGGAGGAGAGACCCAGTACTTC,CASSRGGGETQYF
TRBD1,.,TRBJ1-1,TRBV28,TGTGCCAGCAGTCTCCCGGGGACAGCGAACACTGAAGCTTTCTTT,CASSLPGTANTEAFF
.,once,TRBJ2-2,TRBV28,TGTGCCAGCACGACGGGATTCACCGGGGAGCTGTTTTTT,CASTTGFTGELFF
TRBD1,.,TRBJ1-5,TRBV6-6,TGTGCCAGCAGTTTGGGACAGGGGAGCAATCAGCCCCAGCATTTT,CASSLGQGSNQPQHF
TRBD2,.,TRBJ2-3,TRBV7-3,TGTGCCAGCAGCTTAAAGTTAGCGGGGGGGCCAGATACGCAGTATTTT,CASSLKLAGGPDTQYF
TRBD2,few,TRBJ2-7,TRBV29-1,TGCAGCGTCGCCGATGTAGAGGGCCTACTAGCGGGAGGGCCTAGGGAGCAGTACTTC,CSVADVEGLLAGGPREQYF
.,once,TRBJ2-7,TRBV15,TGTGCCACCAGCAGTGAGAGAATGGACATCGGCTCCGAGCAGTACTTC,CATSSERMDIGSEQYF
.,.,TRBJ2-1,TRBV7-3,TGTGCCAGCAGCCTAGATAGCGATTTTAGTGAGCAGTTCTTC,CASSLDSDFSEQFF
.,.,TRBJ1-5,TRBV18,TGTGCCAGCTCCGGGATGGGGGGAGGTCAGCCCCAGCATTTT,CASSGMGGGQPQHF
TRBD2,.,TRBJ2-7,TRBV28,TGTGCCAGCAAGGCGGGAGGACAGTACCCTTTTGAGCAGTACTTC,CASKAGGQYPFEQYF
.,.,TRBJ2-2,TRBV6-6,TGTGCCAGCAGTTATAACGTACAGGCCGTAGTGGAGCTGTTTTTT,CASSYNVQAVVELFF
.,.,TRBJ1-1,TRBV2,TGTGCCAGCAGTGAACTCTTTAGAAACACTGAAGCTTTCTTT,CASSELFRNTEAFF
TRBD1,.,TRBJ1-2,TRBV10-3,TGTGCCATCAGTGAGGGACAGGGGGCCCTTTCGGGCTACACCTTC,CAISEGQGALSGYTF
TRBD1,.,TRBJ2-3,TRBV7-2,TGTGCCAGCAGCGCGGACAGGGGACAAAGCACAGATACGCAGTATTTT,CASSADRGQSTDTQYF
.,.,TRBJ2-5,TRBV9,TGTGCCAGCAGCCGTCAGGGTGCGGTAGAGACCCAGTACTTC,CASSRQGAVETQYF
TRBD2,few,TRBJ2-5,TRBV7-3,TGTGCCAGCAGCATTAGCGGGCGGCGGATCGGAGAGACCCAGTACTTC,CASSISGRRIGETQYF
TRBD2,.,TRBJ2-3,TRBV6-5,TGTGCCAGCAGTTACTCTCCTAGCGGGATGACAGATACGCAGTATTTT,CASSYSPSGMTDTQYF
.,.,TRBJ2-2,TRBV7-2,TGTGCCAGCAGCTTAGCAACAGGGACCGGGGAGCTGTTTTTT,CASSLATGTGELFF
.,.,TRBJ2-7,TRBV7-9,TGTGCCAGCAGCTTAGATATGGGGTCAGCGGCCCCCTACGAGCAGTACTTC,CASSLDMGSAAPYEQYF
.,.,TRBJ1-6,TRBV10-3,TGTGCCATCAGTGAAAGACAGGCATCGAATTCACCCCTCCACTTT,CAISERQASNSPLHF
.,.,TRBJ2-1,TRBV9,TGTGCCAGCAGCGTATTGGGGGGACCGGACTACAATGAGCAGTTCTTC,CASSVLGGPDYNEQFF
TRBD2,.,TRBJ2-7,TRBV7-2,TGTGCCAGCAGCTTAGTGGGGGGGACTAGCTCGTCCTACGAGCAGTACTTC,CASSLVGGTSSSYEQYF
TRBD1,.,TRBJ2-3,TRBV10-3,TGTGCCATCAGGACCGGGACAGCTTCAATCTCTAGCACAGATACGCAGTATTTT,CAIRTGTASISSTDTQYF
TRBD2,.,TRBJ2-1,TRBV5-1,TGCGCCAGCAGCCCCGGGACTACGGATATCTATGAGCAGTTCTTC,CASSPGTTDIYEQFF
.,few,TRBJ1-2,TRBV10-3,TGTGCCACCAGAGACGTCGCAGGGCATGGCTACACCTTC,CATRDVAGHGYTF
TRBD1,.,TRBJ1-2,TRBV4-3,TGCGCCAGCAGCCAGAGGACAGGTTCGGCCTATGGCTACACCTTC,CASSQRTGSAYGYTF
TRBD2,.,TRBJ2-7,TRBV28,TGTGCCAGCAGCCTTGAGGTAGCGGGCCCCTACGAGCAGTACTTC,CASSLEVAGPYEQYF
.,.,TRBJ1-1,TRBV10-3,TGTGCCATCAGTGAGACAGGCAGCCACACTGAAGCTTTCTTT,CAISETGSHTEAFF
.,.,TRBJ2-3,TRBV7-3,TGTGCCAGCAGCTCGACGGGGGCAGATACGCAGTATTTT,CASSSTGADTQYF
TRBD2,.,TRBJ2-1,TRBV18,TGTGCCAGCTCACCGCCCGGGACTAGAGATGGTCGGAATGAGCAGTTCTTC,CASSPPGTRDGRNEQFF
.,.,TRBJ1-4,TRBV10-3,TGTGCCATCAGTGAGTCCCGGACAGATAATGAAAAACTGTTTTTT,CAISESRTDNEKLFF
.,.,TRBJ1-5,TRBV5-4,TGTGCCAGCAGCCTCCAAGGGAGTCAGCCCCAGCATTTT,CASSLQGSQPQHF
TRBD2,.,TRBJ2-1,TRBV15,TGTGCCACCAGCTTTGGACTAGCGGGGGACAATGAGCAGTTCTTC,CATSFGLAGDNEQFF